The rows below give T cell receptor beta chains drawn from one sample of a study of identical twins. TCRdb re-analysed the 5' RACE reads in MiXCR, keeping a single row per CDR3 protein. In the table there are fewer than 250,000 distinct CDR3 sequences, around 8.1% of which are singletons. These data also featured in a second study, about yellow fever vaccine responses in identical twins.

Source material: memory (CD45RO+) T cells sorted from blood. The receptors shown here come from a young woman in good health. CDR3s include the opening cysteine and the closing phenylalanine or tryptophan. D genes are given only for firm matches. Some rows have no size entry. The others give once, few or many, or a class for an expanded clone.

TGTGCCAGCAGTCGCCCTTCCGTCACAGGGGAGGGTGGCTACACCTTC	CASSRPSVTGEGGYTF	TRBV6-1	few	TRBD1	TRBJ1-2
TGTGCCAGCAGCCCCGTCCGGGGACAGGGTTTCAATCAGCCCCAGCATTTT	CASSPVRGQGFNQPQHF	TRBV7-9	-	TRBD1	TRBJ1-5
TGCAGCGTTGGAGGGGTAGAGACCCAGCACTTC	CSVGGVETQHF	TRBV29-1	few	-	TRBJ2-5
TGTGCCAGCAGCGAACCCGGCGGCCTGAGCTCCTACGAGCAGTACTTC	CASSEPGGLSSYEQYF	TRBV7-9	-	-	TRBJ2-7
TGTGCCACCAGTAGCGGGTCGAAAGAGACCCAGTACTTC	CATSSGSKETQYF	TRBV15	few	TRBD2	TRBJ2-5
TGTGCCAGCAGCTTGGACAGGGGGCACACTCAGCCCCAGCATTTT	CASSLDRGHTQPQHF	TRBV7-8	-	TRBD1	TRBJ1-5
TGTGCCAGCAGTTACCAGACAGGCAGTAGGACGCAGTATTTT	CASSYQTGSRTQYF	TRBV12-3/TRBV12-4	few	-	TRBJ2-3
TGTGCCACCCAGGGTAGGGGCTGGGTAGAGACCCAGTACTTC	CATQGRGWVETQYF	TRBV6-1	many	-	TRBJ2-5
TGTGCCAGCAGCTTATCCGGGACAGGGGGCCTCGAGCAGTACTTC	CASSLSGTGGLEQYF	TRBV2	few	TRBD1	TRBJ2-7
TGCGCCAGCAGCCCCAGGGGGAGGGGGCTCTTAGCGTCCGAGCAGTACTTC	CASSPRGRGLLASEQYF	TRBV4-3	many	-	TRBJ2-7
TGTGCCACGATGACCGAGGACGGAGGGGAGACCCAGTACTTC	CATMTEDGGETQYF	TRBV10-3	few	-	TRBJ2-5
TGCAGCGTTGAAGATCCGTTAGCGGTGGACACAGATACGCAGTATTTT	CSVEDPLAVDTDTQYF	TRBV29-1	many	-	TRBJ2-3
TGTGCCAGCAGCTTGATTGGGTCTACCGTAAACAATGAGCAGTTCTTC	CASSLIGSTVNNEQFF	TRBV5-6	many	-	TRBJ2-1
TGTGCCAGCAGTTCCCCTAGCGGGGGGGCCGGGGAGCTGTTTTTT	CASSSPSGGAGELFF	TRBV27	-	TRBD2	TRBJ2-2
TGCAGTGCCCGACAGGGCTTTGAAGAGACCCAGTACTTC	CSARQGFEETQYF	TRBV20-1	few	TRBD1	TRBJ2-5
TGCAGCGGTCTCGGGACTAGCGGGAGCTATGGCTACGAGCAGTACTTC	CSGLGTSGSYGYEQYF	TRBV29-1	many	TRBD2	TRBJ2-7
TGTGCCAGCAGCCAGGTCCCTAGCAGTTACAATGAGCAGTTCTTC	CASSQVPSSYNEQFF	TRBV3-1	-	-	TRBJ2-1
TGCAGTGCTGCTGACAGGTACTCCTACAATGAGCAGTTCTTC	CSAADRYSYNEQFF	TRBV20-1	many	-	TRBJ2-1
TGCGCCAGCAGCTTGGCACTAGCGGGTCAAAGCTCCTACGAGCAGTACTTC	CASSLALAGQSSYEQYF	TRBV5-1	many	TRBD2	TRBJ2-7
TGTGCCAGCAGCCAACAGCGGGGGGTCTCCTACAATGAGCAGTTCTTC	CASSQQRGVSYNEQFF	TRBV3-1	many	TRBD2	TRBJ2-1
TGCAGCGTTGGTATGACGGGGGGCGCCTACACCTTC	CSVGMTGGAYTF	TRBV29-1	few	-	TRBJ1-2
TGTGCCAGCACCCCTAGCGGGAGCGCCGGGGAGCTGTTTTTT	CASTPSGSAGELFF	TRBV12-3/TRBV12-4	many	TRBD2	TRBJ2-2
TGTGCCAGCAGGGCGACCGGGGCTTCTAACTATGGCTACACCTTC	CASRATGASNYGYTF	TRBV7-2	many	-	TRBJ1-2
TGTGCCAGCAGCCAACTAGCGGGAAGCGATACGCAGTATTTT	CASSQLAGSDTQYF	TRBV3-1	many	TRBD2	TRBJ2-3
TGTGCCAGCAGTTTAGCCAATCAGCCCCAGCATTTT	CASSLANQPQHF	TRBV12-3/TRBV12-4	many	-	TRBJ1-5
TGTGCCAGCAGCTCCACCCTGACACTAGCGGGGGGGTTGGAGACCCAGTACTTC	CASSSTLTLAGGLETQYF	TRBV11-2	-	TRBD2	TRBJ2-5
TGTGCCAGCAGCTTAGCGCTAGGCAGCTATAGCAATCAGCCCCAGCATTTT	CASSLALGSYSNQPQHF	TRBV7-2	many	-	TRBJ1-5
TGTGCCAGCAGCTCTTGGACTCTAAACTCCTACGAGCAGTACTTC	CASSSWTLNSYEQYF	TRBV7-9	-	-	TRBJ2-7
TGCAGTGCTAGAGGGGACTACTCCTACGAGCAGTACTTC	CSARGDYSYEQYF	TRBV20-1	-	TRBD2	TRBJ2-7
TGTGCCAGCGAACAAGACAGGGGGCTAGGAAATGAGCAGTTCTTC	CASEQDRGLGNEQFF	TRBV28	-	TRBD1	TRBJ2-1
TGTGCCAGCAGCCGAGGACAGGGAAGGGTGGATGAGCAGTTCTTC	CASSRGQGRVDEQFF	TRBV9	-	TRBD1	TRBJ2-1
TGCGCCAGCAGCCCTAATGGACTGGCCAACACCGGGGAGCTGTTTTTT	CASSPNGLANTGELFF	TRBV5-1	-	-	TRBJ2-2
TGTGCCACCGTGATAGGGGGGTCTGAAGCTTTCTTT	CATVIGGSEAFF	TRBV6-5	many	-	TRBJ1-1
TGTGCCACCAGTGATTCTAGGACAAGAATAACGGAGACCCAGTACTTC	CATSDSRTRITETQYF	TRBV24-1	few	-	TRBJ2-5
TGTGCCAGCAGTGAATTACCGGGGCACAAAAACATTCAGTACTTC	CASSELPGHKNIQYF	TRBV6-1	many	-	TRBJ2-4
TGTGCCAGCAGCCCCATGGAGACCCAGTACTTC	CASSPMETQYF	TRBV6-2/TRBV6-3	few	-	TRBJ2-5
TGCAGTGCTCAAGGGACTAGCGGGTACTACGAGCAGTACTTC	CSAQGTSGYYEQYF	TRBV20-1	-	TRBD2	TRBJ2-7
TGTGCCAGCAGAAAGGGACAGAATAATCAGCCCCAGCATTTT	CASRKGQNNQPQHF	TRBV28	few	TRBD1	TRBJ1-5
TGTGCCAGCCGGGCGAGGACTGAGACCCAGTACTTC	CASRARTETQYF	TRBV6-5	-	-	TRBJ2-5
TGTGCCAGCAGTGAATCTCAGGGGGTAAGACAGCCCCAGCATTTT	CASSESQGVRQPQHF	TRBV6-1	-	TRBD1	TRBJ1-5
TGTGCCAGCAGTTCCCTACTAACAGGGGGCCGTTACGAGCAGTACTTC	CASSSLLTGGRYEQYF	TRBV27	-	TRBD1	TRBJ2-7
TGCGCCAGCAGCCCCGCTAGCGGGGGGGCAAAGGGGTACAATGAGCAGTTCTTC	CASSPASGGAKGYNEQFF	TRBV5-1	few	TRBD2	TRBJ2-1
TGTGCCAGCAGCTTGAGGCGGGGGGGCAAAAATGAGCAGTTCTTC	CASSLRRGGKNEQFF	TRBV7-6	many	TRBD2	TRBJ2-1
TGTGCCAGCAGTTACGGGACGGCTACGCGGGAGCAGTACTTC	CASSYGTATREQYF	TRBV6-2/TRBV6-3	-	-	TRBJ2-7
TGTGCCAGCAGCTCAACCGGGACTAGCGGGGCAGGCTACGAGCAGTACTTC	CASSSTGTSGAGYEQYF	TRBV5-8	few	TRBD2	TRBJ2-7
TGCGCCAGCAGCCCCACGGGACTAGCGGAGGCCTACAATGAGCAGTTCTTC	CASSPTGLAEAYNEQFF	TRBV4-1	-	TRBD2	TRBJ2-1
TGTGCCAGCAGTTTGTCACCCGGGACGTCCGGCTCCTACGAGCAGTACTTC	CASSLSPGTSGSYEQYF	TRBV12-3/TRBV12-4	-	-	TRBJ2-7
TGTGCCGTCCGGGACAGGGGAACCGGGGAGCTGTTTTTT	CAVRDRGTGELFF	TRBV10-3	many	TRBD1	TRBJ2-2
TGTGCCAGCAGGAGGGACACTGAAGCTTTCTTT	CASRRDTEAFF	TRBV27	-	-	TRBJ1-1
TGCGCCAGCAGCCCTTCACAGCGGGAGGGCACAGATACGCAGTATTTT	CASSPSQREGTDTQYF	TRBV5-1	many	TRBD2	TRBJ2-3